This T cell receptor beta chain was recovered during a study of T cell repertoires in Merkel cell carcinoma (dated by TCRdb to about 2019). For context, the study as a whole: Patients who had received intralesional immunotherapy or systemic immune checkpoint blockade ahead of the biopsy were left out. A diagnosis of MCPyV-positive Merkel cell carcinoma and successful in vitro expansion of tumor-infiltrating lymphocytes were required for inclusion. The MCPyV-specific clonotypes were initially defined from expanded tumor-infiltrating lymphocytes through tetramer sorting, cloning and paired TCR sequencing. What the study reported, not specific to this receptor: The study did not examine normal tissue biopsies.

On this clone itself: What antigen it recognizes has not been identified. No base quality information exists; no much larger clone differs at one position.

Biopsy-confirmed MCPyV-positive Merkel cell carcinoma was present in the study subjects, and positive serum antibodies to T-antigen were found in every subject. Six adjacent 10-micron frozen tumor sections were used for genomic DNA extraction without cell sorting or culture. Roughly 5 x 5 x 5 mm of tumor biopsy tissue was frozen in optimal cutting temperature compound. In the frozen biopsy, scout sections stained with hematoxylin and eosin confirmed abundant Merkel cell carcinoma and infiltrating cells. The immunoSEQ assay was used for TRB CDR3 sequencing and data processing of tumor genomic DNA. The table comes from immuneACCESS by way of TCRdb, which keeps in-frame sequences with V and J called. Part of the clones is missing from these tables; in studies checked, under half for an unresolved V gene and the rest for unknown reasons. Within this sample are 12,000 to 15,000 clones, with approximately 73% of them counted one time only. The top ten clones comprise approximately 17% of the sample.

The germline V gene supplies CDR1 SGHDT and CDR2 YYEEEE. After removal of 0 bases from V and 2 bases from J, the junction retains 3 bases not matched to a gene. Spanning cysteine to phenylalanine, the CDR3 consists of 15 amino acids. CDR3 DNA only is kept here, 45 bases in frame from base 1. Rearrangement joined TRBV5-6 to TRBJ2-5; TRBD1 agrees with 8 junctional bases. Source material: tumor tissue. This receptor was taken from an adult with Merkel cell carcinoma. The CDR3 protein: CASSLGDRRQETQYF. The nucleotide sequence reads TGTGCCAGCAGCTTGGGGGACAGGAGGCAAGAGACCCAGTACTTC.